This T cell receptor (beta chain) was captured by sequencing in a study of regulatory T cells in long-lasting Graves disease. Study-wide context: Prior antithyroid drug treatment in newly diagnosed Graves' patients lasted under 3 months.

Both iRepertoire HTBI primers and Arm-PCR of CDR3 regions were used to build the TCR beta libraries. In the authors' methods: Samples revealed roughly 62 TRBV and roughly 15 TRBJ segments. A single record per CDR3 protein comes from TCRdb applying MiXCR to the multiplex PCR reads. It is TCRdb's table, rather than the study itself, that gives the V and J calls and clone size. Of some 370,000 distinct CDR3 sequences detected, 10% to 15% appear once; the ten largest clones hold approximately 17%. Sample time point: newly diagnosed GD, antithyroid drugs for less than 3 months. PBMCs were the source of the RNA used for TCR sequencing. This clonotype was seen a handful of times. This CDR3 has 19 amino acids. Looked up from germline, CDR1 is LGHNA and CDR2 is YNFKEQ. Trimming cost V 0 bases and J 2 bases; bases outside gene matches: 12. These data were also filed under a second study, of T cells in Graves' hyperthyroidism and ophthalmopathy. That work adds: The study based diagnoses on clinical symptoms, serum thyroxine and TRAb, thyroid ultrasound and orbital computed tomography.

This sequence joins TRBV4-2 and TRBJ1-3; 8 nucleotides line up with TRBD1. The sequence derives from a woman aged 18-29 years with Graves disease. The sequenced sample was peripheral blood mononuclear cells (PBMCs), obtained at new diagnosis, from a patient treated with antithyroid drugs. The CDR3 nucleotides read TGTGCCAGCAGCCAAGACCGGGACAGGAGAATGGGAGCTGGAAACACCATATATTTT. This codes for CASSQDRDRRMGAGNTIYF.